This T cell receptor (beta chain) derives from a study of STAT5B mutations in CD4+ large granular lymphocyte leukemia. Study-level findings and limits: 8/27 top patient clones versus 2/35 control clones were TRBV06-family.

In germline, CDR1 is SNHLY, CDR2 FYNNEI. The CDR3 totals 13 residues. Between the trimmed V and J ends, which lost 7 bases and 0 bases, there was a span of 8 bases. Produced via immunoSEQ multiplex PCR; TCRdb's table is partial and in-frame only. This table holds fewer than 50,000 clones, about 80% found once. In regard to this clone: As yet, its antigen is unknown.

The sequence came from a human donor in good health. The specimen sequenced was CD4+ T cells from blood buffy coats. The chain has TRBV2 and TRBJ2-3; D is possibly TRBD2 (7 bases). CDR3 nucleotides: TGTGCCAGCAAGGGGGGGAGCACAGATACGCAGTATTTT. It codes for CASKGGSTDTQYF. The entire variable domain, with the rest obtained from reference TRBV2 and TRBJ2-3, is as follows: EPEVTQTPSHQVTQMGQEVILRCVPISNHLYFYWYRQILGQKVEFLVSFYNNEISEKSEIFDDQFSVERPDGSNFTLKIRSTKLEDSAMYFCASKGGSTDTQYFGPGTRLTVL.